This T cell receptor beta chain originates from a study of shared clonotypes between healthy human individuals. Across the whole study: For every donor, three CD4 naive, three CD4 memory, two CD8 naive and one CD8 memory plates were used.

Using immunoSEQ multiplex PCR, the repertoire was profiled, and TCRdb retains in-frame clones only, with some absent. The sample comprises around 2.1 million clones, about 92% of which are singletons, and more than 1.5% rests with the top ten. The naive CD8 subset, CD45RO-negative cells positively selected for CCR7, excluded terminally differentiated effector memory CD45RA+ cells. Healthy adults negative for HIV, lacking recent acute infections or vaccinations, served as donors. The CDR3 is 15 amino acids. The V and J ends lost 3 bases and 1 base respectively, with 13 bases between them. Per the germline V gene, CDR1 is MDHEN and CDR2 is SYDVKM.

This sequence originates from a man between 18 and 29 years old in good health. Some clones in this sample may be carry-over from other donors' samples. Sequences were obtained from naive CD8+ T cells from PBMCs. The V and J genes are TRBV28 and TRBJ2-7; D is possibly TRBD2 (5 bases). CDR3 DNA sequence: TGTGCCAGCAGTTTTCGGGGAGCCCCGTCCTACGAGCAGTACTTC. Translating it yields CASSFRGAPSYEQYF.